This T cell receptor (beta chain) stems from a study of CD8 T cells in ankylosing spondylitis. The study, taken as a whole, reports: Within ankylosing spondylitis blood, a TCR beta motif made up of fewer than ten highly homologous variants appeared to be characteristic.

The CDR3 covers 15 residues. Germline CDR1 is WSHSY and CDR2 is SAAADI. V shed 6 bases and J 4 bases; nucleotides not matched to a gene: 8. With molecular barcodes, quantitative 5'-RACE was used to make the TCR beta libraries. TCRdb analysed the 5' RACE reads with MiXCR anew, one entry per CDR3 protein. The table records 250,000 to 300,000 distinct CDR3 sequences, about 19% of them present only once. This clonotype was observed a handful of times. Its specificity is not known. The receptor comes from a male donor with ankylosing spondylitis or in good health (not recorded which). The sequenced sample was blood, either unsorted or a sorted T cell fraction (not recorded which). The V call is TRBV10-2, the J call TRBJ2-1, with TRBD2 matching over 8 bases. The chain's CDR3 is CASRNSGGRYNEQFF. DNA of the CDR3: TGCGCCAGCAGAAACAGCGGGGGCCGGTACAATGAGCAGTTCTTC.